The 13 T cell receptor beta chains reported below all come from one sample, sequenced in a study of cytomegalovirus exposure and HLA in healthy donors. Amplification used 60 Vbeta primers and 13 Jbeta primers. Profiling relied on immunoSEQ multiplex PCR, and the TCRdb table lists in-frame clones only, not all of them. This sample has approximately 190,000 clones, with around 86% found just once. The sequenced material came from PBMCs. These receptors originate from a man aged 30 to 39 in good health and CMV-seronegative.

This chain uses TRBV27 with TRBJ1-4; 7 bases map to TRBD1. V gave up 2 bases and J gave up 4 bases; unmatched junction bases: 7. This CDR3 region has 16 residues. Looked up from germline, CDR1 is MNHEY and CDR2 is SMNVEV (reference sequence). The DNA of the CDR3 is TGTGCCAGCAGTTTAACACTGACAGGGCTTAATGAAAAACTGTTTTTT. Translated: CASSLTLTGLNEKLFF.

The genes are TRBV5-1 and TRBJ2-5; 11 positions agree with TRBD2. Germline trimming cut 0 bases from V and 3 bases from J; bases unmatched to any gene: 4. This CDR3 is 16 amino acids long. Germline CDR1 is SGHRS and CDR2 is YFSETQ. CDR3 DNA sequence: TGCGCCAGCAGCTTGGGCCTAGCGGGAGGTGAAGAGACCCAGTACTTC. Protein: CASSLGLAGGEETQYF.

As to this clone: At one end the junction does not follow the germline gene, possibly because of a read error. The V gene is TRBV15, the J gene TRBJ1-2; 7 nucleotides match TRBD1. Germline CDR1 LNHNV, CDR2 YYDKDF (reference sequence). This CDR3 is built from 15 residues. CDR3 sequence: CANSIAGGPYYGYTF. The CDR3 coding sequence is TGTGCCAACAGCATTGCAGGGGGGCCCTACTATGGCTACACCTTC.

The chain has TRBV7-2 and TRBJ2-2, with D uncertain. The germline V gene encodes CDR1 SGHTA and CDR2 FQGNSA. This CDR3 is built from 15 residues. V lost 1 base to trimming and J lost 6 bases, with 12 bases between them. Here the CDR3 reads CASSLGLADSGELFF. The CDR3 nucleotides read TGTGCCAGCAGCTTAGGTTTGGCAGACTCCGGGGAGCTGTTTTTT.

The V and J genes are TRBV15 and TRBJ2-5, with TRBD2 matching 9 bases. V shed 1 base, J shed 3 bases, and the junction held 12 bases outside the gene matches. The CDR3 runs 18 residues. The germline V gene encodes CDR1 LNHNV and CDR2 YYDKDF (reference sequence). As DNA, the CDR3 is TGTGCCACCAGCAGAGGTCTCGGTAGCGGGAGAAAAAAAGAGACCCAGTACTTC. Protein sequence: CATSRGLGSGRKKETQYF.

The V gene is TRBV7-9, the J gene TRBJ2-3, with D tentatively TRBD1 (6 bases). There are 16 residues in the CDR3. Germline CDR1 is SEHNR and CDR2 is FQNEAQ (reference sequence). V was cut by 3 bases and J by 1 base, with 14 bases left in between. The CDR3 DNA follows: TGTGCCAGCAGCTTGAGAATGGGGGCGGGCACAGATACGCAGTATTTT. As protein: CASSLRMGAGTDTQYF.

V is TRBV18 and J is TRBJ2-7; D call uncertain. The germline V and J ends were trimmed by 6 bases and 1 base, with 7 bases remaining between them. Germline V gene sequence: CDR1 KGHSH, CDR2 LQKENI. The CDR3 is 12 residues long. As DNA, the CDR3 is TGTGCCAGCTCCGACGGGTCCTACGAGCAGTACTTC. It codes for CASSDGSYEQYF.

The J gene is TRBJ1-1, the V gene TRBV5-1; the match to TRBD1 covers 8 bases. V was clipped by 0 bases and J by 5 bases; unmatched bases: 9. Germline CDR1 and CDR2: SGHRS and YFSETQ. CDR3 length: 16 amino acids. CDR3 sequence: CASSLAAGGAGTEAFF. As DNA, the CDR3 is TGCGCCAGCAGCTTGGCTGCAGGGGGCGCGGGAACTGAAGCTTTCTTT. Full variable domain (missing parts from reference TRBV5-1 and TRBJ1-1): KAGVTQTPRYLIKTRGQQVTLSCSPISGHRSVSWYQQTPGQGLQFLFEYFSETQRNKGNFPGRFSGRQFSNSRSEMNVSTLELGDSALYLCASSLAAGGAGTEAFFGQGTRLTVV.

With respect to this clone: The junction departs from the called germline gene at one end, perhaps through a read error. The chain is built from TRBV7-9 and TRBJ2-2; 9 bases map to TRBD1. Germline CDR1 is SEHNR and CDR2 is FQNEAQ (reference sequence). The CDR3 totals 18 residues. The CDR3 loop reads CSSSSGQGGFLNTGELFF. CDR3 in DNA: TGTTCCAGCAGCTCGGGACAGGGTGGGTTCCTAAACACCGGGGAGCTGTTTTTT. Looking up the rest from reference TRBV7-9 and TRBJ2-2 gives the full variable domain: DTGVSQNPRHKITKRGQNVTFRCDPISEHNRLYWYRQTLGQGPEFLTYFQNEAQLEKSRLLSDRFSAERPKGSFSTLEIQRTEQGDSAMYLCSSSSGQGGFLNTGELFFGEGSRLTVL.

In the case of this clone: Relative to the germline gene, one junction end is altered; a read error may explain this. This chain connects TRBV7-9 to TRBJ2-7; TRBD1 matches at 7 bases. The CDR3 has 16 residues. Germline V gene data show CDR1 as SEHNR and CDR2 as FQNEAQ (reference sequence). CDR3: CSSSSLDRGLSYEQYF. The CDR3 nucleotides read TGTTCCAGCAGCTCCTTAGATAGGGGGCTCTCCTACGAGCAGTACTTC.

The rearrangement links TRBV4-1 to TRBJ1-4, with 8 nucleotides matching TRBD1. With 8 bases clipped from V and 0 bases from J, the junction kept 8 bases outside the gene matches. Germline CDR1 MGHRA, CDR2 YSYEKL. There are 16 residues in the CDR3. CDR3 DNA: TGCGCCAGCCACCGGACAGGGCTTTCAACTAATGAAAAACTGTTTTTT. It yields the protein CASHRTGLSTNEKLFF.

This chain uses TRBV19 with TRBJ2-1; 8 nucleotides agree with TRBD1. J lost 6 bases, V lost 3 bases, and 7 bases had no gene match. Germline V lookup: CDR1 LNHDA, CDR2 SQIVND (reference sequence). The CDR3 length is 15 residues. CDR3: CASSIPAGGLNEQFF. CDR3 bases: TGTGCCAGTAGTATCCCTGCAGGGGGCCTCAATGAGCAGTTCTTC.

The CDR3 DNA is TGCGCCAGCAGCATTGGGGACATATCTGCTCAGCCCCAGCATTTT. This encodes CASSIGDISAQPQHF. The chain uses TRBV5-1 and TRBJ1-5; tentative D call: TRBD1 (6 bases). The CDR3 extends over 15 amino acids. V was shortened by 4 bases and J by 6 bases, with 17 bases between the two germline ends. CDR1 and CDR2 from the germline V gene are SGHRS and YFSETQ.